This T cell receptor beta chain came from a study of CD8+CD57+ T cells in acquired aplastic anemia. Study in general: The study obtained an average of 3.2 ug of DNA from sorted CD4+ and CD8+ cells.

Remarks on this clonotype: The junction does not match germline at one end; this may be a read error.

The use of genomic DNA as template underpinned the TCR beta VDJ and CDR3 profiling. MiXCR, run by TCRdb on the reads, gives a single entry per CDR3 protein. The data hold around 250,000 distinct CDR3 sequences, with approximately 80% observed a single time. Patients included in sequencing had previously demonstrated CD8+CD57+ cell expansion by flow cytometry. CDR1 SGHTA and CDR2 FQGNSA come from the germline V gene. This CDR3 contains 16 residues. This TCR was sampled from a human donor with aplastic anemia. The chain links TRBV7-2 to TRBJ2-1; tentatively, D is TRBD2 (6 bases). Material: sorted CD4+, CD8+, or CD8+CD57+ T cells (not recorded which) from PBMCs. The CDR3 DNA sequence: TGTGCCAGCAGCTTAGCGGGAGGACACGATACGGATGATCAGTTCTTC. Protein sequence: CASSLAGGHDTDDQFF. Based on the CDR3 plus reference TRBV7-2 and TRBJ2-1, the full variable domain is GAGVSQSPSNKVTEKGKDVELRCDPISGHTALYWYRQSLGQGLEFLIYFQGNSAPDKSGLPSDRFSAERTGGSVSTLTIQRTQQEDSAVYLCASSLAGGHDTDDQFFGPGTRLTVL.